These T cell receptor beta chains were read from a single sample in a study of regulatory T cells in long-lasting Graves disease. TCRdb called the multiplex PCR reads again in MiXCR, with one record for every CDR3 protein. The table shows roughly 530,000 distinct CDR3 sequences, with roughly a sixth occurring only once. In addition, the sample was reused for a study of T cells in Graves' hyperthyroidism and ophthalmopathy.

This material consisted of peripheral blood mononuclear cells (PBMCs), taken at new diagnosis, from a patient treated with antithyroid drugs. The receptors originated from a woman aged 40-65 years with Graves disease. Each CDR3 is given with its conserved first and last residue. The order of the fields is clone size, V gene, CDR3 length, J gene, D gene, CDR3 DNA, CDR3 protein. D genes are given only for firm matches. The listing skips clone size in some rows; elsewhere it reads once, few, many or a size class.

many,TRBV3-1,11,TRBJ2-1,.,TGTGCCAGCAGCCAACGGAATGAGCAGTTCTTC,CASSQRNEQFF
many,TRBV20-1,14,TRBJ1-5,.,TGCAGTGCTAACCGGGGAGGTAGCAATCAGCCCCAGCATTTT,CSANRGGSNQPQHF
.,TRBV19,15,TRBJ1-1,.,TGTGCCAGTAGTATTAGGGGCACTATGAACACTGAAGCTTTCTTT,CASSIRGTMNTEAFF
many,TRBV5-1,16,TRBJ2-1,.,TGCGCCAGCAGCTTTAATACAGGGACTTCCTACAATGAGCAGTTCTTC,CASSFNTGTSYNEQFF
few,TRBV6-1,15,TRBJ1-1,TRBD1,TGTGCCAGCAGTCCGCAGACAGGGGGCAACACTGAAGCTTTCTTT,CASSPQTGGNTEAFF
.,TRBV12-3/TRBV12-4,13,TRBJ1-1,.,TGTGCCAGTACCCTATGGACTAACACTGAAGCTTTCTTT,CASTLWTNTEAFF
many,TRBV29-1,13,TRBJ1-2,.,TGCAGCGGCCTTGGTGCAGGGGAGGATGGCTACACCTTC,CSGLGAGEDGYTF
.,TRBV30,13,TRBJ1-1,.,TGTGCCTGGAGTATGGGTCAGGACACTGAAGCTTTCTTT,CAWSMGQDTEAFF
many,TRBV3-1,15,TRBJ1-3,TRBD1,TGTGCCAGCAGCTCGGGACAGAGCTCTGGAAACACCATATATTTT,CASSSGQSSGNTIYF
few,TRBV14,16,TRBJ2-1,.,TGTGCCAGCAGCGCCTACCTATGGGTGGCTTACAATGAGCAGTTCTTC,CASSAYLWVAYNEQFF
many,TRBV10-3,15,TRBJ1-1,.,TGTGCCATCATGCTTGGGGCAGGCCTGAACACTGAAGCTTTCTTT,CAIMLGAGLNTEAFF
few,TRBV3-1,15,TRBJ2-7,TRBD2,TGTGCCAGCAGCTTGGGGGACGGGGGGGCCTACGAGCAGTACTTC,CASSLGDGGAYEQYF
few,TRBV5-4,14,TRBJ1-2,.,TGTGCCAGCAGCTTGGCCGGATTCATGGGCGGCTACACCTTC,CASSLAGFMGGYTF
.,TRBV11-3,16,TRBJ2-3,TRBD2,TGTGCCAGCAGTAAGGCTAGCGGGGGCTTTACAGATACGCAGTATTTT,CASSKASGGFTDTQYF
many,TRBV2,15,TRBJ1-2,.,TGTGCCAGCAGTGAGTTAGGATCCGGCTCTGATGGCTACACCTTC,CASSELGSGSDGYTF
.,TRBV7-7,17,TRBJ2-3,TRBD2,TGTGCTAGCAGCTTACGCGCCGGACTAGCGGGGTCAGATACGCAGTATTTT,CASSLRAGLAGSDTQYF
many,TRBV14,15,TRBJ2-3,.,TGTGCCAGCAGCCAGCTTACAAGCCTGGCAGATACGCAGTATTTT,CASSQLTSLADTQYF
.,TRBV15,12,TRBJ2-3,.,TGTGCCACCAGCAGAGTGGGTAATACGCAGTATTTT,CATSRVGNTQYF
many,TRBV5-6,14,TRBJ2-1,TRBD2,TGTGCCAGCAGCTTCGGACTAGCGGGGACTGAGCAGTTCTTC,CASSFGLAGTEQFF
many,TRBV2,14,TRBJ1-1,.,TGTGCCAGCATGACGCAGGGGCAAGTCACTGAAGCTTTCTTT,CASMTQGQVTEAFF
few,TRBV7-9,13,TRBJ1-1,.,TGTGCCAGCAGCTTAGCGCTGGGATCGGGAGCTTTCTTT,CASSLALGSGAFF
few,TRBV5-1,15,TRBJ2-3,TRBD1,TGCGCCAACAGCCAGGACAGGGTCTACACAGATACGCAGTATTTT,CANSQDRVYTDTQYF
many,TRBV2,16,TRBJ1-6,.,TGTGCCAGCAGTGAAGGGGGAAGCTCCTATAATTCACCCCTCCACTTT,CASSEGGSSYNSPLHF
many,TRBV15,13,TRBJ2-2,.,TGTGCCACCAGCAGAGGACGGACCGGGGAGCTGTTTTTT,CATSRGRTGELFF
.,TRBV9,15,TRBJ1-2,.,TGTGCCAGCACCCTAAGCAGAGGGGCAGAGAAAGGCTACACCTTC,CASTLSRGAEKGYTF
many,TRBV5-1,14,TRBJ1-4,TRBD1,TGCGCCAGCAGCTTGAAGGCAGGGGGTGAAAAACTGTTTTTT,CASSLKAGGEKLFF
few,TRBV6-5,14,TRBJ1-5,.,TGTGCCAGCAGTTACGGGGCAGGGTTGCAGCCCCAGCATTTT,CASSYGAGLQPQHF
many,TRBV5-8,14,TRBJ1-2,.,TGTGCCAGCAGCTTGCCAGGGGACGGCTATGGCTACACCTTC,CASSLPGDGYGYTF
.,TRBV5-1,15,TRBJ2-5,.,TGCGCCAGCAGCCACGACGACCCGTACCAAGAGACCCAGTACTTC,CASSHDDPYQETQYF
many,TRBV7-2,15,TRBJ2-2,.,TGTGCCAGCAGTTACCTACCCCGTGATACCGGGGAGCTGTTTTTT,CASSYLPRDTGELFF
.,TRBV6-5,13,TRBJ1-2,.,TGTGCCAGCAGTTACGGGCTCGGGGTTGGCTACACCTTC,CASSYGLGVGYTF
many,TRBV5-5,18,TRBJ2-4,.,TGTGCCAGCAGCTTGGAGGATCTCGAGGAATTAGCCAAAAACATTCAGTACTTC,CASSLEDLEELAKNIQYF
many,TRBV2,16,TRBJ1-5,TRBD1,TGTGCCAGCAGTTACAGACAGGGGGACAGCAATCAGCCCCAGCATTTT,CASSYRQGDSNQPQHF
few,TRBV10-2,14,TRBJ1-5,.,TGCGCCAGCAGTGAGACAAGGGCCGTTGGGCCCCAGCATTTT,CASSETRAVGPQHF
many,TRBV20-1,11,TRBJ1-1,.,TGCAGTGCTGGACAACTCACTGAAGCTTTCTTT,CSAGQLTEAFF
many,TRBV24-1,16,TRBJ2-3,.,TGTGCCACCAGTGACACGGGCGGGGTTGGATTAGATACGCAGTATTTT,CATSDTGGVGLDTQYF
many,TRBV5-1,16,TRBJ1-2,.,TGCGCCAGCAGCTTGGAGGGTGCCCCACGGGACTATGGCTACACCTTC,CASSLEGAPRDYGYTF
few,TRBV7-2,16,TRBJ2-3,.,TGTGCCAGCAGCTTAGTTTGGGGGGCTGGCACAGATACGCAGTATTTT,CASSLVWGAGTDTQYF
.,TRBV7-9,14,TRBJ1-1,TRBD1,TGTGCCAGCAGCTTGACAGGGTTGGGCACTGAAGCTTTCTTT,CASSLTGLGTEAFF
many,TRBV20-1,12,TRBJ1-5,.,TGCAGTGCCAGGGGCGGGAATCAGCCCCAGCATTTT,CSARGGNQPQHF
many,TRBV30,12,TRBJ2-1,.,TGTGCCTGGTCAGAAACGGGGAATGAGCAGTTCTTC,CAWSETGNEQFF
few,TRBV19,16,TRBJ2-7,TRBD2,TGTGCCAGTAGTGCGTACAGCGGGGGGGCGAAGGACGAGCAGTACTTC,CASSAYSGGAKDEQYF
few,TRBV30,16,TRBJ2-6,.,TGTGCCTTAACTCGCACTAGTCGCTCTGGGGCCAACGTCCTGACTTTC,CALTRTSRSGANVLTF
few,TRBV5-1,17,TRBJ2-7,.,TGCGCCAGCAGCTTGGGAGACGGCCGCAGGGTCACCTACGAGCAGTACTTC,CASSLGDGRRVTYEQYF
few,TRBV7-2,15,TRBJ2-1,.,TGTGCCAGCAGCTTAGTAGGTGGGCCGGACAATGAGCAGTTCTTC,CASSLVGGPDNEQFF
.,TRBV30,13,TRBJ2-1,TRBD1,TGTGCCTGGAGTGTTGGGACAGGGAATGAGCAGTTCTTC,CAWSVGTGNEQFF
many,TRBV30,14,TRBJ1-1,.,TGTGCCTGGAGTTGGACACTCGAGAACACTGAAGCTTTCTTT,CAWSWTLENTEAFF
.,TRBV19,13,TRBJ1-2,.,TGTGCCAGTAGTATGGACAGCTTCTATGACTACACCTTC,CASSMDSFYDYTF
many,TRBV20-1,16,TRBJ2-2,TRBD2,TGCAGTGCTAGTCCCACTAGCGGGGTTAACACCGGGGAGCTGTTTTTT,CSASPTSGVNTGELFF
.,TRBV10-3,13,TRBJ2-5,TRBD1,TGTGCCATCAGCGGACAGGGTCAAGAGACCCAGTACTTC,CAISGQGQETQYF
many,TRBV12-3/TRBV12-4,15,TRBJ2-7,TRBD2,TGTGCCAGCAGCTTCGAGGACGGGGGGGCCTCCGAGCAGTACTTC,CASSFEDGGASEQYF
few,TRBV4-1,15,TRBJ1-5,TRBD1,TGCGCCAGCAGCCGACCGGGACAGGGAGGACAGCCCCAGCATTTT,CASSRPGQGGQPQHF
.,TRBV9,15,TRBJ1-5,.,TGTGCCATAAACAGGGCGCCTGGTTGCAATCAGCCCCAGCATTTT,CAINRAPGCNQPQHF
few,TRBV7-9,14,TRBJ2-3,.,TGTGCCTTCGAGATGAGCGGAGCACACGATACGCAGTATTTT,CAFEMSGAHDTQYF